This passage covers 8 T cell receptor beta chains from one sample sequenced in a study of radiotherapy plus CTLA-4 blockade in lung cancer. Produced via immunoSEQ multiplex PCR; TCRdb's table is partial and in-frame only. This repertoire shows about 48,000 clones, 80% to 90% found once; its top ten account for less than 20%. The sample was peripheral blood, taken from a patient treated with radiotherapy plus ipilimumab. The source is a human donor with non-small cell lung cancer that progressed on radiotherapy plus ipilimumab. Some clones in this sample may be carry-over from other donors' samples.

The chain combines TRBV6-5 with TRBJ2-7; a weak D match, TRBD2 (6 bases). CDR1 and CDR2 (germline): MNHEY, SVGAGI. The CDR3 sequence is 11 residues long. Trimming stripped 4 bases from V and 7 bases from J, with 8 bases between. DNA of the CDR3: TGTGCCAGCAGTTCGGGGGTTGAGCAGTACTTC. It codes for CASSSGVEQYF.

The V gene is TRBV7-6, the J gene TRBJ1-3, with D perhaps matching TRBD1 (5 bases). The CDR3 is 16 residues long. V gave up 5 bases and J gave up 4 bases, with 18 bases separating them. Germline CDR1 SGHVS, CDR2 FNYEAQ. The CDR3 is CASSELEQAQGNTIYF. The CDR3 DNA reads TGTGCCAGCAGCGAGTTGGAACAGGCCCAGGGAAACACCATATATTTT.

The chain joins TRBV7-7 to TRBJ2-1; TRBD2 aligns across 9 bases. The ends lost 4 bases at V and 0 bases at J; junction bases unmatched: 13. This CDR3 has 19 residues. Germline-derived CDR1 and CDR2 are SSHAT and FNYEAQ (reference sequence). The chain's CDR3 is CASSSTPALAGSSYNEQFF. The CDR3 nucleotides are TGTGCCAGCAGCTCAACCCCGGCCCTAGCGGGGAGCTCCTACAATGAGCAGTTCTTC.

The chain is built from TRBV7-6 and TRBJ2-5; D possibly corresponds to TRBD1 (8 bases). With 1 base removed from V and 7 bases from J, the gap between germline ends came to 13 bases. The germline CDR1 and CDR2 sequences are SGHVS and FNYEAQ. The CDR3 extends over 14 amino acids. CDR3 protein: CASSLDYRGGTQYF. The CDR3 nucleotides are TGTGCCAGCAGCTTAGACTACAGGGGGGGGACCCAGTACTTC. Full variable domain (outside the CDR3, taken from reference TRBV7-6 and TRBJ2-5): GAGVSQSPRYKVTKRGQDVALRCDPISGHVSLYWYRQALGQGPEFLTYFNYEAQQDKSGLPNDRFSAERPEGSISTLTIQRTEQRDSAMYRCASSLDYRGGTQYFGPGTRLLVL.

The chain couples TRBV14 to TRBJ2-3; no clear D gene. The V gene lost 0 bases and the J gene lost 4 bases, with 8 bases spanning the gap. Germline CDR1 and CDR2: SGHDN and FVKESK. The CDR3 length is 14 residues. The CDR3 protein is CASSQDVRSDTQYF. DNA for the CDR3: TGTGCCAGCAGCCAAGATGTTAGATCAGATACGCAGTATTTT. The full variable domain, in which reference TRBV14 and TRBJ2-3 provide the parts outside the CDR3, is EAGVTQFPSHSVIEKGQTVTLRCDPISGHDNLYWYRRVMGKEIKFLLHFVKESKQDESGMPNNRFLAERTGGTYSTLKVQPAELEDSGVYFCASSQDVRSDTQYFGPGTRLTVL.

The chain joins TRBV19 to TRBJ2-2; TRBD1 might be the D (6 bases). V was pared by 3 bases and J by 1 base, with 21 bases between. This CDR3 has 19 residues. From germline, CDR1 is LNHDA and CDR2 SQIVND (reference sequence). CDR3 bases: TGTGCCAGTAGTATCCCCCGTTGGGGGCGAACCAAGAACACCGGGGAGCTGTTTTTT. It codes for CASSIPRWGRTKNTGELFF. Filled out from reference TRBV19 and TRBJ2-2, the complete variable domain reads DGGITQSPKYLFRKEGQNVTLSCEQNLNHDAMYWYRQDPGQGLRLIYYSQIVNDFQKGDIAEGYSVSREKKESFPLTVTSAQKNPTAFYLCASSIPRWGRTKNTGELFFGEGSRLTVL.

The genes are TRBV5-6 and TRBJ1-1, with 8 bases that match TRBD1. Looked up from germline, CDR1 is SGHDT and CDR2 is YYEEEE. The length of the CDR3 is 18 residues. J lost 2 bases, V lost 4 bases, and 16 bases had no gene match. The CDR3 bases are TGTGCCAGCAGCGGAACCCAGGGGGCCGGGGGTTTAAACACTGAAGCTTTCTTT. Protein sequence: CASSGTQGAGGLNTEAFF. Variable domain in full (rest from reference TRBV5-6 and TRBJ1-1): DAGVTQSPTHLIKTRGQQVTLRCSPKSGHDTVSWYQQALGQGPQFIFQYYEEEERQRGNFPDRFSGHQFPNYSSELNVNALLLGDSALYLCASSGTQGAGGLNTEAFFGQGTRLTVV.

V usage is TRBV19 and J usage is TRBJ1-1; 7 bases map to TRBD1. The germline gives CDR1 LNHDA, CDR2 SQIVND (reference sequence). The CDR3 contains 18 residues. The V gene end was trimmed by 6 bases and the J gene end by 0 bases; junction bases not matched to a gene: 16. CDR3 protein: CASSAWGVGGRMNTEAFF. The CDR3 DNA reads TGTGCCAGTAGCGCCTGGGGGGTAGGGGGCCGCATGAACACTGAAGCTTTCTTT.